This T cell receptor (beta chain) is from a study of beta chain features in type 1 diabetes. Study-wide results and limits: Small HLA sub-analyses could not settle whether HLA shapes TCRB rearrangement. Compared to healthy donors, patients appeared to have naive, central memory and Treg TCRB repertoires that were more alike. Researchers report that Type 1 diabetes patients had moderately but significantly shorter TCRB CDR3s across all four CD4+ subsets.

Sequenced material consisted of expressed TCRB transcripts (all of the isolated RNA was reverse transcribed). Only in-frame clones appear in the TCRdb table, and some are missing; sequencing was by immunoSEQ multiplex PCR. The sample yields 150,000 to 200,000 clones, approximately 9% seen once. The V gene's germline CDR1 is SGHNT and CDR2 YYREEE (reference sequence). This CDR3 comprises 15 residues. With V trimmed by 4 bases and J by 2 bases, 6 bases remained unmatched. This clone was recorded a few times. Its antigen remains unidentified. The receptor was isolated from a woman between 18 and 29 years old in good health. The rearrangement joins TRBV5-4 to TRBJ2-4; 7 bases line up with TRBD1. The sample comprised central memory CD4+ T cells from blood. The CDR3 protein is CASSGTGATKNIQYF. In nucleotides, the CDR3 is TGTGCCAGCAGCGGAACAGGGGCAACCAAAAACATTCAGTACTTC.